Listed below are T cell receptor beta chains from one sample, sequenced in a study of T cell responses to AZD1222 COVID-19 vaccine. The repertoire was sequenced with immunoSEQ multiplex PCR; TCRdb's copy has only in-frame clones and lacks some. The sample contains 75,000 to 100,000 clones, approximately 86% of which appear only once. Sequencing was performed on peripheral blood, taken on day 0 of AZD1222 vaccination. Source of these receptors: an adult in good health. CDR3s include the opening cysteine and the closing phenylalanine or tryptophan. Each record gives: J gene, V gene, CDR3 protein.

J: TRBJ1-2; V: TRBV4-1; CDR3: CASSPGQGYDGYTF
J: TRBJ2-6; V: TRBV19; CDR3: CASGLGANVLTF
J: TRBJ1-6; V: TRBV25-1; CDR3: CACQSGQGGNSPLHF
J: TRBJ1-5; V: TRBV18; CDR3: CASSPSGGANQPQHF
J: TRBJ2-7; V: TRBV5-1; CDR3: CASSRRFTGGNEQYF
J: TRBJ2-2; V: TRBV2; CDR3: CASVIVGNTGELFF
J: TRBJ1-1; V: TRBV5-6; CDR3: CASSLVASPEAFF
J: TRBJ1-5; V: TRBV4-1; CDR3: CASSQGRGGGSNQPQHF
J: TRBJ2-5; V: TRBV14; CDR3: CASSHWGSETQYF
J: TRBJ1-5; V: TRBV19; CDR3: CASSPPQGWDNQPQHF
J: TRBJ2-3; V: TRBV5-1; CDR3: CASSLARGNTDTQYF
J: TRBJ2-2; V: TRBV5-4; CDR3: CASNWDRGNTGELFF
J: TRBJ2-7; V: TRBV29-1; CDR3: CSVSGGPYEQYF
J: TRBJ2-2; V: TRBV19; CDR3: CASSKQGAETGELFF
J: TRBJ1-5; V: TRBV2; CDR3: CASSEPRAGGNQPQHF
J: TRBJ1-4; V: TRBV5-1; CDR3: CASSLGQDHEKLFF
J: TRBJ2-2; V: TRBV10-3; CDR3: CATGLVGELFF
J: TRBJ2-3; V: TRBV6-1; CDR3: CASSVGDGRNTDTQYF
J: TRBJ1-1; V: TRBV6-5; CDR3: CASKWGEEAFF
J: TRBJ2-3; V: TRBV30; CDR3: CAWMLGGGALDTQYF
J: TRBJ1-2; V: TRBV29-1; CDR3: CSVEGPEYGYTF
J: TRBJ1-3; V: TRBV19; CDR3: CASQTSSGNTIYF
J: TRBJ2-7; V: TRBV19; CDR3: CATSISRGAYEQYF
J: TRBJ2-1; V: TRBV19; CDR3: CASSIVGRQTDEQFF
J: TRBJ2-7; V: TRBV12-3/TRBV12-4; CDR3: CASSLGASYEQYF
J: TRBJ2-7; V: TRBV7-9; CDR3: CASSLDRQGEQYF
J: TRBJ1-5; V: TRBV7-6; CDR3: CASSRQGGSNQPQHF
J: TRBJ1-4; V: TRBV3-1/TRBV3-2; CDR3: CASSRRQGANEKLFF
J: TRBJ2-3; V: TRBV3-1/TRBV3-2; CDR3: CASRTSGRDTQYF
J: TRBJ1-4; V: TRBV28; CDR3: CASSHGGATNEKLFF
J: TRBJ2-5; V: TRBV7-9; CDR3: CASSFGYQETQYF
J: TRBJ2-2; V: TRBV11-1; CDR3: CASSWKTGTGELFF
J: TRBJ1-6; V: TRBV5-1; CDR3: CASSYTGTNSPLHF
J: TRBJ2-7; V: TRBV21-1; CDR3: CASSNPVEYPSYEQYF
J: TRBJ1-3; V: TRBV28; CDR3: CAIGLSSGNTIYF
J: TRBJ2-1; V: TRBV4-2; CDR3: CASSQATRGSSYNEQFF
J: TRBJ1-1; V: TRBV5-1; CDR3: CASSLFTKNTEAFF
J: TRBJ2-2; V: TRBV29-1; CDR3: CSVRSNTGELFF
J: TRBJ2-7; V: TRBV7-2; CDR3: CASTDQGNRVDEQYF
J: TRBJ1-1; V: TRBV7-9; CDR3: CASSITGNTEAFF
J: TRBJ1-5; V: TRBV5-1; CDR3: CASSEGGPNQPQHF
J: TRBJ1-1; V: TRBV7-9; CDR3: CASSPTGEIEAFF
J: TRBJ2-2; V: TRBV27; CDR3: CASTVAGGWAGELFF
J: TRBJ1-2; V: TRBV6-2/TRBV6-3; CDR3: CASSYVVYGYTF
J: TRBJ1-4; V: TRBV5-8; CDR3: CASSLGSTGREKLFF
J: TRBJ1-2; V: TRBV18; CDR3: CASSPGPPGSVDGYTF
J: TRBJ1-6; V: TRBV11-2; CDR3: CASSLTPGQRNSPLHF
J: TRBJ1-2; V: TRBV10-2; CDR3: CASSESMGTLYGYTF
J: TRBJ1-1; V: TRBV7-2; CDR3: CASSLMGQGKAFF
J: TRBJ2-2; V: TRBV24-1; CDR3: CATSDPRPGGELFF
J: TRBJ2-7; V: TRBV9; CDR3: CASNAQATGGGEQYF
J: TRBJ2-5; V: TRBV18; CDR3: CASSPLELVAGIQETQYF
J: TRBJ2-2; V: TRBV2; CDR3: CASRQGPTGELFF
J: TRBJ2-7; V: TRBV2; CDR3: CASTRRGGGYEQYF